These 18 T cell receptor beta chains originate from one sample sequenced in a study of cytomegalovirus exposure and HLA in healthy donors. The PCR had 60 Vbeta and 13 Jbeta primers. Measured with immunoSEQ multiplex PCR; TCRdb has only the in-frame clones, and not every one. This table holds more than 100,000 clones, about 83% found once. The material sequenced was PBMCs. All receptors derive from a middle-aged woman in good health and CMV-seropositive.

The J gene is TRBJ2-1, the V gene TRBV15; the match to TRBD1 covers 9 bases. CDR3 length: 14 residues. Per the germline V gene, CDR1 is LNHNV and CDR2 is YYDKDF (reference sequence). V gave up 0 bases and J gave up 15 bases; unmatched junction bases: 9. As DNA, the CDR3 is TGTGCCACCAGCAGAGATGAGACCCGGGACAGGGTGTTCTTC. Residues: CATSRDETRDRVFF.

The chain recombines TRBV5-6 with TRBJ2-2; 8 nucleotides match TRBD2. V lost 1 base, J lost 7 bases, and 6 bases stayed unmatched. CDR3 length: 15 residues. The germline gives CDR1 SGHDT, CDR2 YYEEEE. CDR3 DNA sequence: TGTGCCAGCAGCTTGCCCGGGGGGGCCAGCGGGGAGCTGTTTTTT. Amino acids: CASSLPGGASGELFF.

The gene calls are TRBV15 and TRBJ2-7, with D perhaps TRBD1 (5 bases). CDR3 size: 14 residues. Trimming took 1 base from V and 2 from J, leaving 9 bases between them. CDR1 and CDR2 (germline): LNHNV, YYDKDF (reference sequence). Here the CDR3 reads CATSRGTRTYEQYF. The CDR3 nucleotides are TGTGCCACCAGCAGAGGGACACGAACCTACGAGCAGTACTTC.

A few counts support this clone. The chain recombines TRBV4-1 with TRBJ1-2; D is ambiguous. Deletions cut 1 base from V and 3 bases from J, with 6 bases between. This CDR3 is built from 13 residues. CDR1 and CDR2 (germline): MGHRA, YSYEKL. CDR3 coding DNA: TGCGCCAGCAGCCAAGCAGGTGACTATGGCTACACCTTC. Its protein product is CASSQAGDYGYTF.

CDR3 sequence: CASSYFCYYSNQPQHF. The DNA of the CDR3 is TGTGCCAGCAGTTACTTTTGCTACTATAGCAATCAGCCCCAGCATTTT. The chain links TRBV6-8 to TRBJ1-5; the D is unclear. This CDR3 contains 16 residues. Trimming removed 1 base from V and 0 bases from J, with 10 bases in between. CDR1 and CDR2 from the germline V gene are MNHGY and SAAAGT.

The chain uses TRBV7-9 and TRBJ2-1, with TRBD2 identical over 7 bases. Germline CDR1 reads SEHNR; CDR2 reads FQNEAQ (reference sequence). CDR3 length: 14 residues. Trimming took 2 bases from V and 8 from J; bases not matched to a gene: 6. The CDR3 nucleotides are TGTGCCAGCAGCTTAAGCGGGGCGAGGGATGAGCAGTTCTTC. It translates to CASSLSGARDEQFF.

This clone appeared a few times. The CDR3 sequence: CASSFRGTGATDTQYF. The CDR3 DNA sequence: TGTGCCAGCAGCTTTAGGGGGACAGGGGCCACAGATACGCAGTATTTT. The chain joins TRBV7-2 to TRBJ2-3, with 10 nucleotides matching TRBD1. The CDR3 length is 16 residues. With 3 bases clipped from V and 2 bases from J, the junction kept 5 bases outside the gene matches. The germline V gene has CDR1 SGHTA and CDR2 FQGNSA.

The CDR3: CASSYGQGARGYTF. DNA for the CDR3: TGCGCCAGCAGCTACGGACAGGGGGCTAGGGGCTACACCTTC. The chain is built from TRBV5-1 and TRBJ1-2; 11 bases agree with TRBD1. CDR1 and CDR2 (germline): SGHRS, YFSETQ. The CDR3 is 14 amino acids. The V gene end was trimmed by 3 bases and the J gene end by 8 bases; junction bases not matched to a gene: 6.

This chain uses TRBV4-1 with TRBJ2-3, with a possible D match to TRBD2 (5 bases). Looked up from germline, CDR1 is MGHRA and CDR2 is YSYEKL. This CDR3 has 18 amino acids. The V and J ends lost 1 base and 4 bases respectively, with 21 bases between them. The CDR3 DNA sequence: TGCGCCAGCAGCCAAGTACCATTTGGACTTCCGCCCGCAGATACGCAGTATTTT. Protein sequence: CASSQVPFGLPPADTQYF.

This chain uses TRBV9 with TRBJ1-3; possibly TRBD1 for D (5 bases). The CDR3 consists of 16 residues. The V gene's germline CDR1 is SGDLS and CDR2 YYNGEE. The V gene lost 0 bases and the J gene lost 2 bases, with 12 bases spanning the gap. The CDR3 spells CASSVVPGGTGNTIYF. DNA of the CDR3: TGTGCCAGCAGCGTAGTACCGGGGGGGACTGGAAACACCATATATTTT.

The J gene is TRBJ2-3, the V gene TRBV11-3, with D possibly being TRBD1 (5 bases). The germline V gene encodes CDR1 SGHNT and CDR2 YENEEA. The ends were cut back, 1 base at V and 0 bases at J, with 8 bases in the middle. The CDR3 is 15 amino acids. CDR3 sequence reads: CASSLGGQSTDTQYF. In DNA, the CDR3 is TGTGCCAGCAGCTTAGGGGGCCAGAGCACAGATACGCAGTATTTT.

This chain's CDR3 is CASSLAPYGQVPTFYEQYF. Written as DNA, the CDR3 is TGCGCCAGCAGCTTGGCCCCCTACGGACAGGTTCCCACTTTCTACGAGCAGTACTTC. This chain links TRBV5-1 with TRBJ2-5; 7 bases agree with TRBD1. The better agreement between TRBJ2-7 and the DNA end casts doubt on the J call. Germline CDR1 is SGHRS and CDR2 is YFSETQ. The CDR3 has 19 residues.

V and J are TRBV7-6 and TRBJ2-1, with D uncertain. V was shortened by 1 base and J by 4 bases, with 8 bases between the two germline ends. Germline V lookup: CDR1 SGHVS, CDR2 FNYEAQ. The CDR3 runs to 14 residues. In DNA, the CDR3 is TGTGCCAGCAGCTTAGGCGAGAAGTACAATGAGCAGTTCTTC. This codes for CASSLGEKYNEQFF.

This clone came up a few times. V gene TRBV2 combines with J gene TRBJ2-1; 12 positions match TRBD2. The CDR3 has 19 amino acids. V was pared by 0 bases and J by 7 bases, with 13 bases of the junction left unmatched. Germline V gives CDR1 SNHLY, CDR2 FYNNEI. The CDR3 DNA follows: TGTGCCAGCAGTGAAGCGACGTTGACTAGCGGGGGCATTGGGAATGAGCAGTTCTTC. It translates to CASSEATLTSGGIGNEQFF.

V gene TRBV19 combines with J gene TRBJ1-2, with 8 positions matching TRBD1. V lost 5 bases to trimming and J lost 4 bases; unmatched junction nucleotides: 12. Germline assignment: CDR1 LNHDA and CDR2 SQIVND (reference sequence). This CDR3 region has 16 residues. CDR3 coding DNA: TGTGCCAGTAGTCGGGGGCAGGGGGCAAGAGGCTATGGCTACACCTTC. Protein sequence: CASSRGQGARGYGYTF.

J is TRBJ2-5 and V is TRBV5-1; tentative D call: TRBD2 (6 bases). CDR3 length equals 16 residues. CDR1 and CDR2 (germline): SGHRS, YFSETQ. V dropped 2 bases and J dropped 2 bases, with 16 bases sitting between them. The CDR3 DNA reads as TGCGCCAGCAGCTTCCGAGGAGGAGGGCCTCAAGAGACCCAGTACTTC. Its translation is CASSFRGGGPQETQYF.

The chain employs TRBV2 and TRBJ1-5, with a weak D call TRBD1 (6 bases). CDR1 and CDR2 (germline): SNHLY, FYNNEI. The V and J ends lost 4 bases and 4 bases respectively, with 14 bases between them. The CDR3 is 15 residues long. This chain's CDR3 is CASSVRGAENQPQHF. As DNA, the CDR3 is TGTGCCAGCAGTGTCCGGGGGGCTGAGAATCAGCCCCAGCATTTT.

The rearrangement links TRBV6-6 to TRBJ2-7, with 9 bases aligning to TRBD2. The CDR3 sequence is 16 residues long. Per the germline V gene, CDR1 is MNHNY and CDR2 is SVGAGI (reference sequence). V lost 0 bases to trimming and J lost 4 bases; unmatched junction nucleotides: 7. The CDR3 is CASSYSSGRPTYEQYF. CDR3 coding DNA: TGTGCCAGCAGTTACTCGAGCGGGAGGCCCACTTACGAGCAGTACTTC.